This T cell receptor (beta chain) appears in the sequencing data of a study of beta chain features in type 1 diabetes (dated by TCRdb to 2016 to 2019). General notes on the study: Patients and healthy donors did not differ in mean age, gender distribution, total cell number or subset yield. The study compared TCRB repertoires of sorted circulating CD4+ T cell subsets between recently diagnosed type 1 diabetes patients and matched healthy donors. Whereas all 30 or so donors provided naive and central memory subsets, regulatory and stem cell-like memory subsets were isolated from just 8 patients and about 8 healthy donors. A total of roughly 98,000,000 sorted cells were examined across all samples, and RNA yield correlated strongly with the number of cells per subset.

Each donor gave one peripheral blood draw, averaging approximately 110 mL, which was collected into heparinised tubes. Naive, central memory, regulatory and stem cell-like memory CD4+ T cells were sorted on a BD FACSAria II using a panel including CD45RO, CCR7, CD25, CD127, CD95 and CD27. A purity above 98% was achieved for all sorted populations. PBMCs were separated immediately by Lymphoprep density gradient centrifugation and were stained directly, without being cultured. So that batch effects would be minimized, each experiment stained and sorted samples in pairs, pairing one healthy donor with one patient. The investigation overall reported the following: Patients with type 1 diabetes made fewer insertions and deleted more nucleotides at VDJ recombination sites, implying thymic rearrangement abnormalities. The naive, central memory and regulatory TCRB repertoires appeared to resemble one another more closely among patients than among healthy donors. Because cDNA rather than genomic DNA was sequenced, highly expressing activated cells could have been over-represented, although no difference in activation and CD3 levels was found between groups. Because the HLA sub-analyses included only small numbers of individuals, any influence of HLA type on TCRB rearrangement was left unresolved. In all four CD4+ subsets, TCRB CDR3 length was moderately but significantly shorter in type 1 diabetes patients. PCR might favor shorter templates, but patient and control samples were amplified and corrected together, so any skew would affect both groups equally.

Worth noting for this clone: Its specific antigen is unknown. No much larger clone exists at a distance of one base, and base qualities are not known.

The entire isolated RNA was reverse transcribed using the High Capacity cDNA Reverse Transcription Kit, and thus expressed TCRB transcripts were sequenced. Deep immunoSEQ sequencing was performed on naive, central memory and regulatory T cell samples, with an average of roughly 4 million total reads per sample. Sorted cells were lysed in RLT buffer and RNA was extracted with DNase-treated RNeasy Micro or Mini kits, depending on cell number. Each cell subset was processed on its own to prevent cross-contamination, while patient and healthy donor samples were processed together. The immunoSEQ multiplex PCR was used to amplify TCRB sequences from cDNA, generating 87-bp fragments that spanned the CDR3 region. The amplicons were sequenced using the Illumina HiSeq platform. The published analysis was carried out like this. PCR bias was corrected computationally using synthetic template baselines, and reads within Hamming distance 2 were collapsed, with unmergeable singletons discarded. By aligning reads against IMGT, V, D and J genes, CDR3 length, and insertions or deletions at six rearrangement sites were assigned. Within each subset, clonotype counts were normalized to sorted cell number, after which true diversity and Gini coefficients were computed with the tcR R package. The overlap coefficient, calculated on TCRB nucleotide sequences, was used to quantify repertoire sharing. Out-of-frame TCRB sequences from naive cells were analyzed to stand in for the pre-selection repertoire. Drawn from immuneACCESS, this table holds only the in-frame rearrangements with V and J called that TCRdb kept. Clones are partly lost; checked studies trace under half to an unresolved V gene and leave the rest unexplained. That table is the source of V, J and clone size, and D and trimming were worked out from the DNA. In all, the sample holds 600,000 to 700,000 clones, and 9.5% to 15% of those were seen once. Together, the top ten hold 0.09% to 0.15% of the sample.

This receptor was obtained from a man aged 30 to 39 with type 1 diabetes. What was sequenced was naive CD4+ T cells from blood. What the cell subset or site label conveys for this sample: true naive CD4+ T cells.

In nucleotides, the sequence is TGTGCCAGCTCAGGGACTAGCGGGCCCTACAATGAGCAGTTCTTC. Its amino acids are CASSGTSGPYNEQFF. The chain uses TRBV18 and TRBJ2-1; 12 junctional bases match TRBD2. In the germline V gene, CDR1 corresponds to KGHSH and CDR2 to LQKENI. V lost 5 bases and J lost 2 bases, and the count of bases not matched to a germline gene is 1. The CDR3 spans 15 residues, from the cysteine through the phenylalanine. The DNA shown is the 45-base CDR3, in frame from base 1.